This T cell receptor beta chain was captured in a study of blood T cell repertoires in COVID-19. V dropped 0 bases and J dropped 8 bases, with 17 bases sitting between them. This CDR3 spans 15 amino acids. Germline V CDR1 and CDR2: SGHRS, YFSETQ. Original processing methods: Estimation of nucleated cell counts was performed using reference gene primer amplification. Using immunoSEQ multiplex PCR, the repertoire was profiled, and TCRdb retains in-frame clones only, with some absent. The V and J calls and clone size are taken from that table; D and trimming were inferred from the DNA. The sample holds 200,000 to 250,000 clones, roughly 83% seen once.

Material for sequencing was PBMCs or T cells enriched from blood (not recorded which). The TCR was taken from a middle-aged woman with acute COVID-19. This chain uses TRBV5-1 with TRBJ1-1, with D perhaps TRBD1 (5 bases). This CDR3 reads CASSLDGRAPPEAFF. For the CDR3, the DNA is TGCGCCAGCAGCTTGGATGGCAGGGCCCCCCCGGAAGCTTTCTTT.